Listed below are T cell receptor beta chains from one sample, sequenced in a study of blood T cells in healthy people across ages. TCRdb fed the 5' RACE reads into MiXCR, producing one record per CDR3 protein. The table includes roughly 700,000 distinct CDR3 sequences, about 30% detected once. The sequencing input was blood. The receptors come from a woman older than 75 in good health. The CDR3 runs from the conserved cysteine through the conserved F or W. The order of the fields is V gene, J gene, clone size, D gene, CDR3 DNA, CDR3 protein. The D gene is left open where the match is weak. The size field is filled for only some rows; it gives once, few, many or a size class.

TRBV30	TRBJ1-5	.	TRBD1	TGTGCCTCCGGGACAGGGAATCAGCCCCAGCATTTT	CASGTGNQPQHF
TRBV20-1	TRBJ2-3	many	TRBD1	TGCAGTGCTTGGTTCACAGGGGCAGTTGCAGATACGCAGTATTTT	CSAWFTGAVADTQYF
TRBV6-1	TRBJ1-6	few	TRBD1	TGTGCCAGTAACCTGGACAGGAATTCACCCCTCCACTTT	CASNLDRNSPLHF
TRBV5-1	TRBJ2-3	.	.	TGCGCCAGCAGCCGATCAGGGAATTCCCCAGATACGCAGTATTTT	CASSRSGNSPDTQYF
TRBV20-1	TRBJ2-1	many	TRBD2	TGCAGCTCACCCGGGGGGGCCTACAATGAGCAGTTCTTC	CSSPGGAYNEQFF
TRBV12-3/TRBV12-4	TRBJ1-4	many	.	TGTGCCAGCAGTGATCAGGGGAGAGAGAAACTGTTTTTT	CASSDQGREKLFF
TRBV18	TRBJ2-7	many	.	TGTGCCAGCTCTCCACGCATCAACGAGCAGTACTTC	CASSPRINEQYF
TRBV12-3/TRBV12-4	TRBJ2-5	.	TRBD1	TGTGCCAGCACCGGGACAGGGGTGAGTGAGCAGTACTTC	CASTGTGVSEQYF
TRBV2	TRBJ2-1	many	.	TGTGCCAGCAGCGGTAGCCGGGACCCACCCTACAATGAGCAGTTCTTC	CASSGSRDPPYNEQFF
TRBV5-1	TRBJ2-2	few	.	TGCGCCAGCAGCTGGTTCAGGGTAGGAACCGGGGAGCTGTTTTTT	CASSWFRVGTGELFF
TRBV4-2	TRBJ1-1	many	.	TGTGCCAGCAGCCAAGACGGCGGCCTGAACACTGAAGCTTTCTTT	CASSQDGGLNTEAFF
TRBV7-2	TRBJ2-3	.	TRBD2	TGTGCCAGCAGCTTAGTCCCGCGGCTAGCGGGAACCACAGATACGCAGTATTTT	CASSLVPRLAGTTDTQYF
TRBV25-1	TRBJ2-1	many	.	TGTGCCAGCAGTGTACCTCGCGGACCCGGGAGCTCCTACAATGAGCAGTTCTTC	CASSVPRGPGSSYNEQFF
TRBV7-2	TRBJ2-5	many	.	TGTGCCAGCAGCCGGGACTTCGAAGAGACCCAGTACTTC	CASSRDFEETQYF
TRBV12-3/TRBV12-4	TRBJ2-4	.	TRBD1	TGTGCCAGGGGACAGGGAAGGTACGGGCAGTACTTC	CARGQGRYGQYF
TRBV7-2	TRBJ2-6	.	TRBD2	TGTGCCAGCAGCTTAGTCGGGGGGGCTGGGGCCAACGTCCGGACTTTC	CASSLVGGAGANVRTF
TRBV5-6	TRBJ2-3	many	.	TGTGCCACCGCCGGGAGAGCATCAGATACGCAGTATTTT	CATAGRASDTQYF
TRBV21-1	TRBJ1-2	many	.	TGTGCCAGCAGCAAAGTCCCCACAGGGACAGCTATTAGGCCATCCAAGCTCGTCACCTTCGGCTACACCTTC	CASSKVPTGTAIRPSKLVTFGYTF
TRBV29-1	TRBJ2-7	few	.	TGCAGCGTTGAAGCCTTTGGGCAAGGGGTCGGCGAGCAGTACTTC	CSVEAFGQGVGEQYF
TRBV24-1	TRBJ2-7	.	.	TGTGCCACCAGTGATCTCTCACGGACTTACGAGCAGTACTTC	CATSDLSRTYEQYF
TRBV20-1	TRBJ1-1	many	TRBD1	TGCAGTGCTAGAGGAAGACCGGGACAGGGGGCAACTGAAGCTTTCTTT	CSARGRPGQGATEAFF
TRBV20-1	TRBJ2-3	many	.	TGCAGTGCTAGAGATAGTCCCAGAGATTTTACAGATACGCAGTATTTT	CSARDSPRDFTDTQYF
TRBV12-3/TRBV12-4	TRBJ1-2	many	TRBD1	TGTGCCAGCAGCCTAGGTCCCCCGACAGGGGACTATGGCTACACCTTC	CASSLGPPTGDYGYTF
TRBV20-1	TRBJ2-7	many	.	TGCAGTGCTCCACAGGTTAGCTCCTACGAGCAGTACTTC	CSAPQVSSYEQYF
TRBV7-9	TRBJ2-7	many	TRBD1	TGTGCCAGCAGCTTCTCGGGACAGGGTTCCCACGAGCAGTACTTC	CASSFSGQGSHEQYF
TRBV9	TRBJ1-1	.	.	TGTGCCAGCAGCCCCCGGGACCCCGGAGGAGCTTTCTTT	CASSPRDPGGAFF
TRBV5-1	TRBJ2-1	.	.	TGCGCCAACAGCTTGGACCGGGGTAACAATGAGCAGTTCTTC	CANSLDRGNNEQFF
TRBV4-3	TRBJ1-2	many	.	TGCGCCAGCAGCCAAGACGGGGGGGCGGTCTATGGCTACACCTTC	CASSQDGGAVYGYTF
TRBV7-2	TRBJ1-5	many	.	TGTGCCAGCATCCCCGGGGGAGCAAGCAATCAGCCCCAGCATTTT	CASIPGGASNQPQHF
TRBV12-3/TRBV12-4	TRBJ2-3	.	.	TGTGCCAGCGGGGGAAGGGGCACAGATATGCAGTATTTT	CASGGRGTDMQYF
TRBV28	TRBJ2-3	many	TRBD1	TGTGCCAGCAGTGGTACCGGGACAGGAATCACAGATACGCAGTATTTT	CASSGTGTGITDTQYF
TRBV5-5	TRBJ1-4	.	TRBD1	TGTGCCGGCAGCTTGGGGATACAGGGGAACCTGTTTTTT	CAGSLGIQGNLFF
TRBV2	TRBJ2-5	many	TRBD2	TGTGCCAGCAGTGCGTTGCGGGGGGGCGTCGAGACCCAGTACTTC	CASSALRGGVETQYF
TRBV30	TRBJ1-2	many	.	TGTGCCTGGAGGCAAGGGGTAGAGGGTGGCTACACCTTC	CAWRQGVEGGYTF
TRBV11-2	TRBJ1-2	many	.	TGTGCCAGCAGCTCGGGGACAACTGACGGCTACACCTTC	CASSSGTTDGYTF
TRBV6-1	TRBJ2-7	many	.	TGTGCCAGCAGCGCGGACAGCGAGCAGTACTTC	CASSADSEQYF
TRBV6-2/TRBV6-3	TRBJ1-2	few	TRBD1	TGTGCCAGCACCCGGGGACAGGCGATTGGCTACACCTTC	CASTRGQAIGYTF
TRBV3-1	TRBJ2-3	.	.	TGTGCCAGCAGCCCGGCCCGAGTGCTGAGCACAGATACGCAGTATTTT	CASSPARVLSTDTQYF
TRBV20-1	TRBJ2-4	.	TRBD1	TGCAGTGCTGAACCGGGACAGGGAACCAAAAACATTCAGTACTTC	CSAEPGQGTKNIQYF
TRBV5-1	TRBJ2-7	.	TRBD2	TGCGCCAGCAGCCTCGGACTAGCGGGAGTCTCCGAGCAGTACTTC	CASSLGLAGVSEQYF